The 4 T cell receptor beta chains below come from one sample, sequenced in a study of PD-L1 blockade in urothelial cancer. Repertoires were generated with immunoSEQ multiplex PCR, while TCRdb's copy carries only in-frame clones and drops some. Of 45,000 to 55,000 clones listed, more than 65% were seen once; the top ten hold about 10%. Sample time point: pretreatment peripheral blood. The source was PBMCs, collected around atezolizumab (anti-PD-L1) treatment. These receptors all stem from a man aged 65 to 79 with urothelial cancer.

The genes are TRBV9 and TRBJ1-1; no reliable D call. The CDR3 extends over 15 amino acids. Trimming stripped 4 bases from V and 0 bases from J, with 13 bases between. Germline V gene sequence: CDR1 SGDLS, CDR2 YYNGEE. Written as DNA, the CDR3 is TGTGCCAGCAGCTACTCGGGAATGCTGAACACTGAAGCTTTCTTT. Protein: CASSYSGMLNTEAFF. Supplemented by reference TRBV9 and TRBJ1-1, the full variable domain reads DSGVTQTPKHLITATGQRVTLRCSPRSGDLSVYWYQQSLDQGLQFLIQYYNGEERAKGNILERFSAQQFPDLHSELNLSSLELGDSALYFCASSYSGMLNTEAFFGQGTRLTVV.

This sequence joins TRBV5-1 and TRBJ2-4; 9 bases fit TRBD2. J lost 6 bases, V lost 0 bases, and 4 bases had no gene match. The CDR3 totals 15 residues. In germline, CDR1 is SGHRS, CDR2 YFSETQ. The CDR3 sequence is CASSLDWREGNIQYF. The DNA of the CDR3 is TGCGCCAGCAGCTTGGATTGGCGGGAGGGAAACATTCAGTACTTC.

This clone has a handful of counts. The chain recombines TRBV2 with TRBJ2-7; D unclear. Trimming pared 10 bases from V and 3 bases from J, leaving 22 bases between. The CDR3 consists of 15 residues. The germline V gene has CDR1 SNHLY and CDR2 FYNNEI. The CDR3 region has the DNA TGTGCCACGGCCAAGGAGATGACCCGGAGCTACGAGCAGTACTTC. Translating gives CATAKEMTRSYEQYF.

The rearrangement links TRBV7-9 to TRBJ2-1; D unresolved. The V gene's germline CDR1 is SEHNR and CDR2 FQNEAQ (reference sequence). V shed 1 base and J shed 8 bases, with 6 bases lying between them. CDR3 length: 12 residues. CDR3 DNA: TGTGCCAGCAGCTTAGGAGGCGATGAGCAGTTCTTC. Translating gives CASSLGGDEQFF.